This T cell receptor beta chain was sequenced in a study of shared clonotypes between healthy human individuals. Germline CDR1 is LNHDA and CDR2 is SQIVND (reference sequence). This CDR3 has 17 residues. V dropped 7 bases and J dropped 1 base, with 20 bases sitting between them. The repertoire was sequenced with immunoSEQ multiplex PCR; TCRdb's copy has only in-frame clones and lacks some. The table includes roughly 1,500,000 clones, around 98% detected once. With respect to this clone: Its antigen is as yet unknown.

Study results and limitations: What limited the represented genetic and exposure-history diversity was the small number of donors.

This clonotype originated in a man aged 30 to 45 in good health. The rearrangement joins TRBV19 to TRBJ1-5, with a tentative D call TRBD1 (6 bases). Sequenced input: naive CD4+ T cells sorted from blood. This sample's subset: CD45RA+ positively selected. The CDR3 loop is CASKERPGAISNQPQHF. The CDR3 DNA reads TGTGCCAGTAAGGAACGACCAGGGGCGATAAGCAATCAGCCCCAGCATTTT.